A selection of T cell receptor beta chains follows, all from one sample in a study of blood T cell repertoires in COVID-19. Generated by immunoSEQ multiplex PCR, the TCRdb table keeps only in-frame clones and is missing some. The table includes approximately 230,000 clones, 88% detected once. Sequenced material: peripheral blood. The receptors shown here come from a woman in her twenties or thirties with COVID-19, enrolled during active disease. The CDR3 runs from the conserved cysteine through the conserved F or W. A D gene is named only where the DNA matches it firmly. Rows may omit the clone size; those that give it use once, few, many or a size class.

NA,TRBJ2-7,NA,TRBV5-6,TGTGCCAGCAGCTTGGACACAGCGCAGTACTTC,CASSLDTAQYF
NA,TRBJ2-3,TRBD1,TRBV19,TGTGCCAGTAATCCGGACAGGGGGCAGGTAGATACGCAGTATTTT,CASNPDRGQVDTQYF
NA,TRBJ2-3,NA,TRBV6-1,TGTGCCAGCAGTGAAGTTACGGCGAGGGAGAATACGCAGTATTTT,CASSEVTARENTQYF
NA,TRBJ2-3,TRBD2,TRBV2,TGTGCCAGCAGGGGACTAGCGGGGGGCCCCACAGATACGCAGTATTTT,CASRGLAGGPTDTQYF
once,TRBJ2-3,TRBD2,TRBV7-2,TGTGCCAGCAGCCCCGGGACTAGCGGGATGGGAGATACGCAGTATTTT,CASSPGTSGMGDTQYF
NA,TRBJ1-4,NA,TRBV7-9,TGTGCCAGCAGCTCCTCCAGGGGTTTCAATGAAAAACTGTTTTTT,CASSSSRGFNEKLFF
NA,TRBJ2-5,NA,TRBV5-6,TGTGCCAGCAGCCGGCTGGCAGGGGAAGAGACCCAGTACTTC,CASSRLAGEETQYF
NA,TRBJ1-2,TRBD1,TRBV6-5,TGTGCCAGCAGTTACCTGACAGGGGGCGAGGTCGGTTACACCTTC,CASSYLTGGEVGYTF
NA,TRBJ2-1,TRBD2,TRBV28,TGTGCCAGCCGGAGGGCGGGGGCCTACAATGAGCAGTTCTTC,CASRRAGAYNEQFF
NA,TRBJ2-1,TRBD2,TRBV30,TGTGCCTGGAGTACTAGCGGGATCTACAATGAGCAGTTCTTC,CAWSTSGIYNEQFF
NA,TRBJ2-6,TRBD2,TRBV19,TGTGCCAGTTCGTCGGGGGGAGGACGGTCCCCGGGGCTCTCTGGGGCCAACGTCCTGACTTTC,CASSSGGGRSPGLSGANVLTF
NA,TRBJ2-2,TRBD1,TRBV24-1,TGTGCCGCGGCCCCGGGGACAGGGACCCCCGGGGAGCTGTTTTTT,CAAAPGTGTPGELFF
NA,TRBJ2-1,TRBD2,TRBV27,TGTGCCAGCAGTTACGGACTAGCGGGAGGCAATGAGCAGTTCTTC,CASSYGLAGGNEQFF
few,TRBJ2-5,NA,TRBV5-1,TGCGCCAGCAGCTTTGTGGGGGTGCGGGGCCAAGAGACCCAGTACTTC,CASSFVGVRGQETQYF
NA,TRBJ1-2,NA,TRBV5-6,TGTGCCAGCAGCTTCGAAGGGGTGCGATACTATGGCTACACCTTC,CASSFEGVRYYGYTF
NA,TRBJ2-6,NA,TRBV20-1,TGCAGTGCTAGTAGAGCGGGTTACTCTGGGGCCAACGTCCTGACTTTC,CSASRAGYSGANVLTF
NA,TRBJ1-2,TRBD1,TRBV6-2/TRBV6-3,TGTGCCAGCAGTCTCCCGGGACAGGGTTTGGGCTACACCTTC,CASSLPGQGLGYTF
NA,TRBJ1-3,NA,TRBV10-1,TGCGCCAGCAGTGATTTCCCAGGGAACACCATATATTTT,CASSDFPGNTIYF
NA,TRBJ2-2,TRBD2,TRBV13,TGTGCCAGCAGCTCCTCCGCGGGACTACCGAACACCGGGGAGCTGTTTTTT,CASSSSAGLPNTGELFF
NA,TRBJ2-3,TRBD1,TRBV6-4,TGTGCCAGCAGCCTAACAGGGGGGTTAAGCACAGATACGCAGTATTTT,CASSLTGGLSTDTQYF
NA,TRBJ2-2,NA,TRBV18,TGTGCCAGCTCACCACCCGTCAGTGAGCTGTTTTTT,CASSPPVSELFF
NA,TRBJ1-5,NA,TRBV4-3,TGCGCCAGCAGCCAGGAACAGGGTCACAATCAGCCCCAGCATTTT,CASSQEQGHNQPQHF
NA,TRBJ1-1,NA,TRBV9,TGTGCCAGCAGCGCTGGCCCCGCCTCGAACACTGAAGCTTTCTTT,CASSAGPASNTEAFF
NA,TRBJ2-7,NA,TRBV5-4,TGTGCCAGCAGCTCGCAGGACTCCTACGAGCAGTACTTC,CASSSQDSYEQYF
NA,TRBJ2-1,TRBD2,TRBV28,TGTGCCAGCAGCTGGACTAGCGGGCTCTACAATGAGCAGTTCTTC,CASSWTSGLYNEQFF
NA,TRBJ2-2,NA,TRBV7-8,TGTGCCAGCAGCTTCGGATCCTATCACCCCCAGGGTTTCACCGGGGAGCTGTTTTTT,CASSFGSYHPQGFTGELFF
once,TRBJ2-6,NA,TRBV24-1,TGTGCCACCAGTGGTGAGGGTACTGGGGCCAACGTCCTGACTTTC,CATSGEGTGANVLTF
NA,TRBJ2-5,TRBD2,TRBV7-9,TGTGCCAGCAGCGCTCAGGGCGGGGGGGAGACCCAGTACTTC,CASSAQGGGETQYF
NA,TRBJ2-7,TRBD1,TRBV5-4,TGTGCCAGCAGCTTGGCCGACCGGGACAGGGTCTCCTACGAGCAGTACTTC,CASSLADRDRVSYEQYF
NA,TRBJ1-1,TRBD1,TRBV10-3,TGTGCCATCAGTGAGGGACGGACAGGGGGGGACACTGAAGCTTTCTTT,CAISEGRTGGDTEAFF
NA,TRBJ2-7,TRBD1,TRBV12-5,TGTGCTAGTGGTTTCCCGGACAGGGGTGGGTACGAGCAGTACTTC,CASGFPDRGGYEQYF
NA,TRBJ2-3,TRBD1,TRBV6-6,TGTGCCAGCAGTTACGGGCGGACAGGGAGCACAGATACGCAGTATTTT,CASSYGRTGSTDTQYF
NA,TRBJ1-5,NA,TRBV18,TGTGCCAGCTCCACCAAAGGACTGGACAGCAATCAGCCCCAGCATTTT,CASSTKGLDSNQPQHF
NA,TRBJ2-3,TRBD2,TRBV24-1,TGTGCCACCAGTGATGGTTGGGCGGGGGAAGGGGAAGATACGCAGTATTTT,CATSDGWAGEGEDTQYF
NA,TRBJ2-2,NA,TRBV4-2,TGTGCCAGCAGCCAAGGGCTAGAGGTCAGCACCGGGGAGCTGTTTTTT,CASSQGLEVSTGELFF
NA,TRBJ1-2,TRBD1,TRBV6-5,TGTGCCAGCAGTTACTCCTCCGGGACAGACTATGGCTACACCTTC,CASSYSSGTDYGYTF
NA,TRBJ1-5,NA,TRBV28,TGTGCCAGCAGTTTAAGCAGGTACAATCAGCCCCAGCATTTT,CASSLSRYNQPQHF
few,TRBJ2-7,NA,TRBV5-1,TGCGCCAGCAGCTTGGAAGGTTTCGGGGAGCAGTACTTC,CASSLEGFGEQYF
once,TRBJ2-3,NA,TRBV5-1,TGCGCCAGCAGCCCTCTAGCGTCTATCACAGATACGCAGTATTTT,CASSPLASITDTQYF
NA,TRBJ2-1,NA,TRBV24-1,TGTGCCACCGGGGGGGGCTCGGATGAGCAGTTCTTC,CATGGGSDEQFF
NA,TRBJ2-5,NA,TRBV19,TGTGCCAGTAGTATAGATGGAGCGGGCCTGGGTCAGGAGACCCAGTACTTC,CASSIDGAGLGQETQYF